The sequence of this T cell receptor (beta chain) was determined in a study of CD8+CD57+ T cells in acquired aplastic anemia. Losses at the gene ends were 0 bases for V and 5 bases for J; bases not matched to a gene: 14. CDR1 is MGHDK and CDR2 is SYGVNS in the germline V gene. This CDR3 is 19 amino acids long. The study's findings and limits: The study identified twenty-nine CD8+ CDR3 sequences shared by patients and controls.

A few counts support this clonotype. Its antigen is not identified. Patients selected for sequencing had displayed CD8+CD57+ cell expansion by flow cytometry. Blood came from patients not yet given any therapy. Genomic DNA, the template, was used for profiling of the TCR beta VDJ and CDR3. TCRdb processed the reads anew with MiXCR; each CDR3 protein has one entry. The profile shows over 150,000 distinct CDR3 sequences, over 55% of them singletons. The rearrangement links TRBV25-1 to TRBJ2-2; 8 positions match TRBD1. The sequence was obtained from a human donor with aplastic anemia. The sequencing input was sorted CD4+, CD8+, or CD8+CD57+ T cells (not recorded which) from PBMCs. The DNA for the CDR3 is TGTGCCAGCAGTGAATATGGAAGGACAGGGTTTTTTGAGACCGGGGAGCTGTTTTTT. Its translation: CASSEYGRTGFFETGELFF.